Each of the 11 T cell receptor beta chains below was sequenced from the same sample in a study of cytomegalovirus exposure and HLA in healthy donors. PCR was performed using 60 Vbeta and 13 Jbeta primers. Profiling relied on immunoSEQ multiplex PCR, and the TCRdb table lists in-frame clones only, not all of them. Here the sample spans about 41,000 clones, over 70% being singletons. The source material was PBMCs. The origin of the receptors is a man in his forties or fifties in good health and CMV-seronegative.

This chain joins TRBV14 and TRBJ2-3, with a possible D match to TRBD1 (5 bases). CDR1 SGHDN and CDR2 FVKESK come from the germline V gene. The V and J ends lost 4 bases and 5 bases respectively, with 7 bases between them. The CDR3 sequence is 12 residues long. The CDR3 spells CASSPQGDTQYF. The CDR3 coding sequence is TGTGCCAGCAGCCCCCAGGGAGATACGCAGTATTTT.

The chain uses TRBV19 and TRBJ1-4; 8 bases match TRBD1. Germline lookup yields CDR1 LNHDA and CDR2 SQIVND (reference sequence). V dropped 9 bases and J dropped 4; count of bases not matched to a gene: 7. This CDR3 is 14 amino acids long. CDR3 sequence: CARRQGAFNEKLFF. The CDR3 DNA reads TGTGCCAGGCGTCAGGGGGCCTTTAATGAAAAACTGTTTTTT.

The DNA of the CDR3 is TGTGCCAGCAGCGCGCCCGGGACAGCGCCCTACGAGCAGTACTTC. Translation: CASSAPGTAPYEQYF. This chain links TRBV13 with TRBJ2-7, with 7 nucleotides matching TRBD1. Germline lookup yields CDR1 PRHDT and CDR2 FYEKMQ (reference sequence). V lost 5 bases and J lost 2; bases outside the gene matches: 9. The CDR3 spans 15 residues.

V gene TRBV9 combines with J gene TRBJ2-3; 7 positions agree with TRBD1. The CDR3 runs to 15 residues. The germline CDR1 and CDR2 sequences are SGDLS and YYNGEE. V shed 0 bases, J shed 3 bases, and the junction held 4 bases outside the gene matches. CDR3 nucleotide sequence: TGTGCCAGCAGCGTAGGGGTCAGGGGGACAGATACGCAGTATTTT. Amino acid sequence: CASSVGVRGTDTQYF.

The J gene is TRBJ1-2, the V gene TRBV19, with 10 bases that match TRBD1. The V gene's germline CDR1 is LNHDA and CDR2 SQIVND (reference sequence). J lost 5 bases, V lost 7 bases, and 7 bases had no gene match. The CDR3 runs to 14 residues. CDR3: CASTLGQGEYGYTF. The CDR3 nucleotides are TGTGCCAGTACCTTAGGACAGGGGGAATATGGCTACACCTTC.

The chain has TRBV6-1 and TRBJ2-5; D is ambiguous. The DNA matches TRBJ2-7 better at its end, which makes the J call doubtful. Germline V gives CDR1 MNHNS, CDR2 SASEGT. The CDR3 has 15 residues. In DNA, the CDR3 is TGTGCCAGCAGTGAAGTGGTATCGACCAGGTACGAGCAGTACTTC. It is translated as CASSEVVSTRYEQYF.

This clone was seen only a few times. The V and J genes are TRBV7-2 and TRBJ1-6; D possibly corresponds to TRBD1 (6 bases). The CDR3 contains 17 residues. Trimming took 1 base from V and 6 from J, leaving 16 bases between them. Per the germline V gene, CDR1 is SGHTA and CDR2 is FQGNSA. CDR3 amino acids: CASSLGFTGPFNSPLHF. In DNA, the CDR3 is TGTGCCAGCAGCTTAGGTTTTACAGGGCCTTTTAATTCACCCCTCCACTTT.

The chain recombines TRBV28 with TRBJ2-5; 14 nucleotides match TRBD2. The CDR3 is 15 residues long. V gave up 7 bases and J gave up 5 bases; unmatched junction bases: 6. Germline-derived CDR1 and CDR2 are MDHEN and SYDVKM. The CDR3 reads CASTTSGRVEETQYF. For the CDR3, the DNA is TGTGCCAGCACGACTAGCGGGAGGGTGGAGGAGACCCAGTACTTC.

This chain uses TRBV6-1 with TRBJ2-7; TRBD1 matches 8 bases. CDR3 length: 12 amino acids. The germline V gene encodes CDR1 MNHNS and CDR2 SASEGT. J gave up 7 bases and V 4 bases, and 3 bases lay outside the gene matches. CDR3 loop: CASSVTGDEQYF. CDR3 bases: TGTGCCAGCAGTGTGACAGGGGATGAGCAGTACTTC.

This chain connects TRBV7-9 to TRBJ2-3; 9 bases match TRBD2. This CDR3 comprises 17 residues. The ends lost 5 bases at V and 5 bases at J; junction bases unmatched: 14. The V gene's germline CDR1 is SEHNR and CDR2 FQNEAQ (reference sequence). The chain's CDR3 is CASSPLWTSAGGDTQYF. In DNA form, the CDR3 reads TGTGCCAGCAGCCCGTTGTGGACTAGCGCGGGGGGAGATACGCAGTATTTT.

V usage is TRBV21-1 and J usage is TRBJ2-7; the table assigns TRBD1, which was not confirmed against the DNA. TRBV21-1 is annotated as a pseudogene. This CDR3 comprises 17 residues. CDR3 sequence (DNA): TGTGCCAGCACCACCCCTACAGGGGGCCTAAAGACCTACGAGCAGTACTTC. Translated, it gives CASTTPTGGLKTYEQYF.